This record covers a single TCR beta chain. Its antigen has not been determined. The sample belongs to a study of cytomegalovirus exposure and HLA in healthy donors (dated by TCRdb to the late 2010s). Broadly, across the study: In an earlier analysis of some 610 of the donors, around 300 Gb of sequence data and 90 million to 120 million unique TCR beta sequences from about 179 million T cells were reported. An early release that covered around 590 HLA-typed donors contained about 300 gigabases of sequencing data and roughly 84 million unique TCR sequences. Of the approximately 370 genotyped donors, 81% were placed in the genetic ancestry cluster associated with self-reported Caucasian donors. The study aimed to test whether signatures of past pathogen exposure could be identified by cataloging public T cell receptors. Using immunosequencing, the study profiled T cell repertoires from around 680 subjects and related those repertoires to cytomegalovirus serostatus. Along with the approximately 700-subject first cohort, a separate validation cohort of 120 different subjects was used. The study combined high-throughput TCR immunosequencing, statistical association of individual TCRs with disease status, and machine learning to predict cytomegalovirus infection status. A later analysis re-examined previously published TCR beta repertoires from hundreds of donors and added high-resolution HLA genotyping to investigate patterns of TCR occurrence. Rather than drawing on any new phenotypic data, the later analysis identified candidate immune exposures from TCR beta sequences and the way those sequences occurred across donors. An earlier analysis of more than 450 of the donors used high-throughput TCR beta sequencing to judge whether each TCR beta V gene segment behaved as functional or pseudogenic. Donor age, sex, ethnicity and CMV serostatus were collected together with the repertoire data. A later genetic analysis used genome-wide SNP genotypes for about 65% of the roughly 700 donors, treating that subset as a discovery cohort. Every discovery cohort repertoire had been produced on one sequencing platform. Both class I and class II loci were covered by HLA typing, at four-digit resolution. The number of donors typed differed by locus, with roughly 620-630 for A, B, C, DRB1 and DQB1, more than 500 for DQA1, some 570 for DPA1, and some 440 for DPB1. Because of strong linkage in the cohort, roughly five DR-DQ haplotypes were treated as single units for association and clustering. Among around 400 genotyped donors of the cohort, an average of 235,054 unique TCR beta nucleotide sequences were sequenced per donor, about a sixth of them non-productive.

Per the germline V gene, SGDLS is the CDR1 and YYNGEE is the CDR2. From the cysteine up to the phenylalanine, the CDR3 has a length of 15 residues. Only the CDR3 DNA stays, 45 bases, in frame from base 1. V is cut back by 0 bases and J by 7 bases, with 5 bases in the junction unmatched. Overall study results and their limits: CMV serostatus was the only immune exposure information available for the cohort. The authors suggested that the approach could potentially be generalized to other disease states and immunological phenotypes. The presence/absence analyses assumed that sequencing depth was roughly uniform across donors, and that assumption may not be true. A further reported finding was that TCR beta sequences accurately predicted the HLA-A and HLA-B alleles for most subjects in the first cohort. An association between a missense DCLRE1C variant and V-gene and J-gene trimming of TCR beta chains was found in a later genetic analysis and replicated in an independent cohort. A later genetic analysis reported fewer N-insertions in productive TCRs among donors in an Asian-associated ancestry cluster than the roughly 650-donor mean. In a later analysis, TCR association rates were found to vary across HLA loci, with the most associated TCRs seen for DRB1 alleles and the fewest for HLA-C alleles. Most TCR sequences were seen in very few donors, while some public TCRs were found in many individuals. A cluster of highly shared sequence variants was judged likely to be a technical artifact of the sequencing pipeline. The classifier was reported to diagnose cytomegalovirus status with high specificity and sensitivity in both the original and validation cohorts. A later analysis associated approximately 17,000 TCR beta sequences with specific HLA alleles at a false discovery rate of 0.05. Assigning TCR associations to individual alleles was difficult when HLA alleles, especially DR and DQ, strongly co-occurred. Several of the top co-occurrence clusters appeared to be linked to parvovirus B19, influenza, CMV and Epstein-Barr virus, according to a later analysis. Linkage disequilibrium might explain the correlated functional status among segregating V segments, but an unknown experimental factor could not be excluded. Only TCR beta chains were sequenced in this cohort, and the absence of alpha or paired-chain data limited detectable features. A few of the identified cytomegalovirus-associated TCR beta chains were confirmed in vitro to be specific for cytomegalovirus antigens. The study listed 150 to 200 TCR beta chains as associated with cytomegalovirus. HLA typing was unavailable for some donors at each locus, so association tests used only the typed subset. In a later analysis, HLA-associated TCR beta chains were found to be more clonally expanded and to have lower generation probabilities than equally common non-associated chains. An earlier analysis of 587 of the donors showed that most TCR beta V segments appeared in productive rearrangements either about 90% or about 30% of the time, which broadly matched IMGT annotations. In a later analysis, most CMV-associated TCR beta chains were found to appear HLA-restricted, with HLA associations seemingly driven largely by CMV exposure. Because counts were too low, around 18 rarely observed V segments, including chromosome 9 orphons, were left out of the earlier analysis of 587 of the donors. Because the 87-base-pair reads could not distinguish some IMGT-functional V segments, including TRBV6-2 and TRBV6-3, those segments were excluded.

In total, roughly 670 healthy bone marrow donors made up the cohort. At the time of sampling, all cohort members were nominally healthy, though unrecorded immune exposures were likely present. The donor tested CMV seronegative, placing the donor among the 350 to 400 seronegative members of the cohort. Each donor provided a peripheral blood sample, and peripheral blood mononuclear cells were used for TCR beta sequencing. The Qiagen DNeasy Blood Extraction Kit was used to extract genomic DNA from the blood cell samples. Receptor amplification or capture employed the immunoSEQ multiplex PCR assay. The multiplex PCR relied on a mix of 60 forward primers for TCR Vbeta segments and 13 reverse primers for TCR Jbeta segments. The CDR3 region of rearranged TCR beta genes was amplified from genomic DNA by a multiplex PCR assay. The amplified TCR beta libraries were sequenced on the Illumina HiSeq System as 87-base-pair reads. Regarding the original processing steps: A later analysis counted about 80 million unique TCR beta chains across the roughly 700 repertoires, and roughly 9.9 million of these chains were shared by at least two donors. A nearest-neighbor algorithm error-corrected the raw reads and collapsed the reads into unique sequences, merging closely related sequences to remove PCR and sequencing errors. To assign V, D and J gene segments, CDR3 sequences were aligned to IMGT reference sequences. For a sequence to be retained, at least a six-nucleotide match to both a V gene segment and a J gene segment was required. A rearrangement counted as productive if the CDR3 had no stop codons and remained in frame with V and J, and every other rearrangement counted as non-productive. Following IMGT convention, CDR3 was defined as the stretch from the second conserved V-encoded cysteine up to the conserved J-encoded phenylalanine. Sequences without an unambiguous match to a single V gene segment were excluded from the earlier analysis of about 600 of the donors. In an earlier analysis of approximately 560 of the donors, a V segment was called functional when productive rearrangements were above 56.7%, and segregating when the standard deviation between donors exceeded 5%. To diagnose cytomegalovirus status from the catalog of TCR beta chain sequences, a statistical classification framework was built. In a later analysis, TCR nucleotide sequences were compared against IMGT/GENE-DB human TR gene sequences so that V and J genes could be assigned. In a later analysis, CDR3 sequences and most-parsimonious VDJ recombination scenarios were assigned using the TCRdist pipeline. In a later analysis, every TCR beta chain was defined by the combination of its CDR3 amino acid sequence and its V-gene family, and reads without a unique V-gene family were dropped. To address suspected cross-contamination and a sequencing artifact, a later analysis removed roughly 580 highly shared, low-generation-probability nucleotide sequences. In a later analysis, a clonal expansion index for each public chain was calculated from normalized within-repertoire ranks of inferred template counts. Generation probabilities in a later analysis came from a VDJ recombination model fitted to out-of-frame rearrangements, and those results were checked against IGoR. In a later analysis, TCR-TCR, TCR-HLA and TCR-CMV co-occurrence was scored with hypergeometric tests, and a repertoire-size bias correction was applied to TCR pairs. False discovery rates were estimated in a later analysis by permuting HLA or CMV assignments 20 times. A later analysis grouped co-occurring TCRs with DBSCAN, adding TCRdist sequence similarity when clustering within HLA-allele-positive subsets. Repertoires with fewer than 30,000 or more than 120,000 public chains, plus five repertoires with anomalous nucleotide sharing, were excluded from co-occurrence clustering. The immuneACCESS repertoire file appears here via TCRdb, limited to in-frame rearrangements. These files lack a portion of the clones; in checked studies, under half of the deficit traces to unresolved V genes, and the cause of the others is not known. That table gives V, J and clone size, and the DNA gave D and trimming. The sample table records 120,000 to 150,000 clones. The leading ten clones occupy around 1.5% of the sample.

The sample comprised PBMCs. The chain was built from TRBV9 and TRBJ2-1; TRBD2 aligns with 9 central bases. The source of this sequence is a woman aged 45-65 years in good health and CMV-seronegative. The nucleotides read TGTGCCAGCAGCGTAGAGAGGCGGGAGGGAAATGAGCAGTTCTTC. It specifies CASSVERREGNEQFF.